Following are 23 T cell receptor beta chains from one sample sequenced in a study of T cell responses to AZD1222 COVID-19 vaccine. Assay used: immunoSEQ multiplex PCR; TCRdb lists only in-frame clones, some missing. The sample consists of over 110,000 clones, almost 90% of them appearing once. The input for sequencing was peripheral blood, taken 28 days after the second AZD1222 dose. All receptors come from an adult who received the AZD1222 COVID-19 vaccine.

Here the CDR3 reads CASSPQPHIGTDTQYF. The CDR3 DNA reads as TGTGCCAGCAGCCCACAGCCACATATAGGCACAGATACGCAGTATTTT. The J gene is TRBJ2-3, the V gene TRBV7-2; D gene uncertain. CDR3 length equals 16 residues. Per the germline V gene, CDR1 is SGHTA and CDR2 is FQGNSA. The germline V and J ends were trimmed by 5 bases and 1 base, with 16 bases remaining between them.

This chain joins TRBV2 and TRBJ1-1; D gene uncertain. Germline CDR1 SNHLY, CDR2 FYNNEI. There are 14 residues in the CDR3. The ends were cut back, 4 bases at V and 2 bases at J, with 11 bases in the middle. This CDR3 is CASSAGRSNTEAFF. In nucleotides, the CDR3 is TGTGCCAGCAGTGCGGGCAGGTCTAACACTGAAGCTTTCTTT.

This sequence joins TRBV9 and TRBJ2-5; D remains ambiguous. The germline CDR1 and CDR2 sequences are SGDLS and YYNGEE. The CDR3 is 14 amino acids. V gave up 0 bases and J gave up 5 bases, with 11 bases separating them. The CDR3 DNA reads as TGTGCCAGCAGCGTAGAGGTGGATGGGGAGACCCAGTACTTC. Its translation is CASSVEVDGETQYF.

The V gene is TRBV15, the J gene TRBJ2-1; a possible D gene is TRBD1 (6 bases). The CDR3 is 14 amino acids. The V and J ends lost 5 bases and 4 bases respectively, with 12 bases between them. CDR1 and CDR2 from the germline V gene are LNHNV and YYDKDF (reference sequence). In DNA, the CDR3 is TGTGCCACCAGCCGAAGGACAGTGTACAATGAGCAGTTCTTC. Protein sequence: CATSRRTVYNEQFF.

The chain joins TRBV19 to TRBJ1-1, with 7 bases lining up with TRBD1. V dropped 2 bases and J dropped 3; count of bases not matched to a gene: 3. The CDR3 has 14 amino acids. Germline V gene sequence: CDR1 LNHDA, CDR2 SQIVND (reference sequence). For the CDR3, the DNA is TGTGCCAGTAGTATAACAGGGGCTGACACTGAAGCTTTCTTT. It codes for CASSITGADTEAFF.

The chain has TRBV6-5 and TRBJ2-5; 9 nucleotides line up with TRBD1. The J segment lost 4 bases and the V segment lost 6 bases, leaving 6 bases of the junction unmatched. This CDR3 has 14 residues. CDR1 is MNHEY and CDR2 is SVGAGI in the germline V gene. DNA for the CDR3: TGTGCCAGCAGACGAGGGACAGGGAGAGAGACCCAGTACTTC. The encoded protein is CASRRGTGRETQYF.

This chain's CDR3 is CASSDARGLETQYF. The DNA for the CDR3 is TGTGCCAGCAGCGACGCCAGGGGGCTGGAGACCCAGTACTTC. The V gene is TRBV9, the J gene TRBJ2-5; 8 bases line up with TRBD1. Germline CDR1 is SGDLS and CDR2 is YYNGEE. Germline trimming cut 3 bases from V and 5 bases from J; bases unmatched to any gene: 6. The CDR3 is 14 residues long.

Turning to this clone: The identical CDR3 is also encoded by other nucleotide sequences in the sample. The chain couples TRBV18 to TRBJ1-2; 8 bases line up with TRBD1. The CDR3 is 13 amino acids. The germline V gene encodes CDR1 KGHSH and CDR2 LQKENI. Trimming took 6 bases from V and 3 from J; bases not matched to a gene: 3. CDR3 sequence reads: CASSPDRDYGYTF. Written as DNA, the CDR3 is TGTGCCAGCTCGCCGGACAGGGACTATGGCTACACCTTC.

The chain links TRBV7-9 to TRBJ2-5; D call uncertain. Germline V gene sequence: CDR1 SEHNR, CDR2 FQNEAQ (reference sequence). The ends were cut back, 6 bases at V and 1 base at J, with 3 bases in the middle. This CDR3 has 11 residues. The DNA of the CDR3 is TGTGCCAGCAGTTCCCAAGAGACCCAGTACTTC. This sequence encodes CASSSQETQYF.

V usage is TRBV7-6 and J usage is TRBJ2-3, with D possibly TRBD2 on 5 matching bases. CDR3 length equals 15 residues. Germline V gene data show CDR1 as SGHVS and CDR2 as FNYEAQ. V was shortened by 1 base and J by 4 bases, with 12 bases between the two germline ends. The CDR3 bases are TGTGCCAGCAGCTTAGATGCTAGCTTAGCAGATACGCAGTATTTT. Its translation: CASSLDASLADTQYF.

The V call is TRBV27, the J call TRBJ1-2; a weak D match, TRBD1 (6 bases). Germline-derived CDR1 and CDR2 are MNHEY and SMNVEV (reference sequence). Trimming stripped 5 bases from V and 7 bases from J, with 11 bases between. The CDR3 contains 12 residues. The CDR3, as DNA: TGTGCCAGCAGTAGAGGGGGGTCTGGCTACACCTTC. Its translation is CASSRGGSGYTF.

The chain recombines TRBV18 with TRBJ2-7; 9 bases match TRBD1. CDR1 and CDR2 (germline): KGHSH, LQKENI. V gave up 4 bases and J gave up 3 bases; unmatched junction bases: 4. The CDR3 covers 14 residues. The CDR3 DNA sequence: TGTGCCAGCTCACTGACAGGGGGTGGCTACGAGCAGTACTTC. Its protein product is CASSLTGGGYEQYF.

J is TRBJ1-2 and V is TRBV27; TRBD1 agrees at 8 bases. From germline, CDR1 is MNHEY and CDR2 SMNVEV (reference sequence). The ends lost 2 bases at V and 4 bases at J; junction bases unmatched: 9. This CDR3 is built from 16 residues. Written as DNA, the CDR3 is TGTGCCAGCAGTTTAGTCTCCGGGACAGGAGCCTATGGCTACACCTTC. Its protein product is CASSLVSGTGAYGYTF.

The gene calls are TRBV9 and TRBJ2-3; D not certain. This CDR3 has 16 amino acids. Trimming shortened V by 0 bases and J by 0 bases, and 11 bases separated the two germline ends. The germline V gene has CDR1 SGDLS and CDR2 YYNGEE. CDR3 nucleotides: TGTGCCAGCAGCGTAGGGACGCAGACTAGCACAGATACGCAGTATTTT. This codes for CASSVGTQTSTDTQYF.

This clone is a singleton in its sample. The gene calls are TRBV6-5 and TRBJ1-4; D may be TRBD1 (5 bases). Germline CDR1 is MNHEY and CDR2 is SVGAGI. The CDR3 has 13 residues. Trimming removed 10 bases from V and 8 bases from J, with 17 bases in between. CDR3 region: CATGPPGVEKLFF. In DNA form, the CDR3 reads TGTGCCACCGGGCCTCCGGGGGTGGAAAAACTGTTTTTT.

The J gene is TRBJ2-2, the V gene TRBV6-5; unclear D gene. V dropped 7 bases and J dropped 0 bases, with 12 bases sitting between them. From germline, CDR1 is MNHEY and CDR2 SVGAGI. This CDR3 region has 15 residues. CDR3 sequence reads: CASTTENTNTGELFF. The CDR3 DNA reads TGTGCCAGCACCACAGAGAATACGAACACCGGGGAGCTGTTTTTT.

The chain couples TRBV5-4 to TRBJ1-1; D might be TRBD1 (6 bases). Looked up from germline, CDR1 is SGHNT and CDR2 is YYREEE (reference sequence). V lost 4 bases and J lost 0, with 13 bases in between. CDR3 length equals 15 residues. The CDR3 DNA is TGTGCCAGCAGCCCGGTGGGGACATTGAACACTGAAGCTTTCTTT. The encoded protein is CASSPVGTLNTEAFF.

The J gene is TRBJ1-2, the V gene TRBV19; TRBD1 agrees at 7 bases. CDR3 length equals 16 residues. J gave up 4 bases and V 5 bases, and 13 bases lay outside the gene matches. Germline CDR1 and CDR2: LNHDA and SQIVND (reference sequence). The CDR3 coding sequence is TGTGCCAGTAGTCCCCGGGACAGATCACCTCTCTATGGCTACACCTTC. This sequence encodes CASSPRDRSPLYGYTF. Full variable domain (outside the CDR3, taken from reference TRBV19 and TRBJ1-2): DGGITQSPKYLFRKEGQNVTLSCEQNLNHDAMYWYRQDPGQGLRLIYYSQIVNDFQKGDIAEGYSVSREKKESFPLTVTSAQKNPTAFYLCASSPRDRSPLYGYTFGSGTRLTVV.

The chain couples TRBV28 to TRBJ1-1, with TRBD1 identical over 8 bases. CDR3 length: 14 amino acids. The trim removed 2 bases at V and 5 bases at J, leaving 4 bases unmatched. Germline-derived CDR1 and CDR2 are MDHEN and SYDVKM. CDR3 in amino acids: CASSLQGARTEAFF. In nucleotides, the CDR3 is TGTGCCAGCAGTTTACAGGGGGCGCGGACTGAAGCTTTCTTT.

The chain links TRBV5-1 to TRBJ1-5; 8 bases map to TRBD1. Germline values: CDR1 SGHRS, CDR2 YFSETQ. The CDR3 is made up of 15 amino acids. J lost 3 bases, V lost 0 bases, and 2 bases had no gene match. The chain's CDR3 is CASSLGQGSNQPQHF. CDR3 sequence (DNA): TGCGCCAGCAGCTTGGGACAGGGGTCCAATCAGCCCCAGCATTTT.

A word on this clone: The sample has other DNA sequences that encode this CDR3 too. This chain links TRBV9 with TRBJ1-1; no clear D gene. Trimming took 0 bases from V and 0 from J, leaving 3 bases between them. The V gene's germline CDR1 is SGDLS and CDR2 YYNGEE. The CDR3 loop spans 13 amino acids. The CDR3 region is CASSVAMNTEAFF. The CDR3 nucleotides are TGTGCCAGCAGCGTAGCAATGAACACTGAAGCTTTCTTT.

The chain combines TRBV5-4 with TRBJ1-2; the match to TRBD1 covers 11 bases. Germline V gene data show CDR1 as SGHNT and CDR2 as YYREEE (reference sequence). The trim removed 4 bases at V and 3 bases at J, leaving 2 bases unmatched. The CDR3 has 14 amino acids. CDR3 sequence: CASSGGQGDYGYTF. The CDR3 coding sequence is TGTGCCAGCAGCGGGGGACAGGGGGACTATGGCTACACCTTC.

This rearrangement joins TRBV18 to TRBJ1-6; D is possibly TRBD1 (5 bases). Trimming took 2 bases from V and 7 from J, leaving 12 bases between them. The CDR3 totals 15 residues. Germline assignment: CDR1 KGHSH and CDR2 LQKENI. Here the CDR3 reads CASSPGQRVNSPLHF. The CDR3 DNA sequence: TGTGCCAGCTCACCAGGACAAAGAGTAAATTCACCCCTCCACTTT.